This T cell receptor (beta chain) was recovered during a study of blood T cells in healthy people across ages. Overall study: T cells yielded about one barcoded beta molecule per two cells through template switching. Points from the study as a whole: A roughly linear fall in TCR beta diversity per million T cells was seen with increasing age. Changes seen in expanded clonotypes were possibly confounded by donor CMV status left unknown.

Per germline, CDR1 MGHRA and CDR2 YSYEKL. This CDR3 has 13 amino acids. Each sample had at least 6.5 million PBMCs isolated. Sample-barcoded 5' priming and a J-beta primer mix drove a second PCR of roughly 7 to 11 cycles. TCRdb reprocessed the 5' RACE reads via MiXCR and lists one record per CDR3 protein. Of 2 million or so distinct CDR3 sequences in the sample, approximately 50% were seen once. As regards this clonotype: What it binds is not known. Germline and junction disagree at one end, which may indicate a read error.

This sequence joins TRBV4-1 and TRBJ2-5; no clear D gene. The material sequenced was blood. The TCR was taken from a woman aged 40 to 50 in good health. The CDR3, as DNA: TGCGCCAGCAGTCACGGAGTTCAAGAGACCCAGGACTTC. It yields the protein CASSHGVQETQDF.